This paragraph reports one TCR beta chain. Using immunoSEQ multiplex PCR, the repertoire was profiled, and TCRdb retains in-frame clones only, with some absent. The sample contains 850,000 to 1,200,000 clones, more than 60% of which appear only once. This entry belongs to a study of shared clonotypes between healthy human individuals. Trimming removed 4 bases from V and 0 bases from J; junction bases left unmatched: 3. This CDR3 spans 18 amino acids. Germline V gives CDR1 MGHRA, CDR2 YSYEKL. The sequenced material came from memory CD4+ T cells sorted from blood. Subset defined: CD45RA-negative fraction. The chain is built from TRBV4-1 and TRBJ2-4; 16 positions match TRBD2. The TCR was taken from a man younger than 30 in good health. This chain's CDR3 is CASSPGLAGGPAKNIQYF. The CDR3 DNA sequence: TGCGCCAGCAGCCCGGGACTAGCGGGGGGGCCAGCCAAAAACATTCAGTACTTC.